This record looks at one TCR beta chain sequence and its context. Antigen unknown. Sequencing of TCR beta was performed on blood CD8+ T cells and on blood CD4+ T cells. While CD8+ and CD4+ T cells were isolated negatively, TEMRA cells were enriched by FACS. This record belongs to a study of CD8 T cells in Susac syndrome. General study results and limits: By the study's own acknowledgment, its TCR sequencing and HLA analysis included relatively few individuals.

With 5 bases removed from V and 0 bases from J, the gap between germline ends came to 18 bases. The CDR3 has 17 amino acids. Germline CDR1 and CDR2: MNHEY and SMNVEV (reference sequence). It was with random hexamers that roughly 0.45 to 1 ug RNA was reverse transcribed. TCRdb fed the immunoSEQ multiplex PCR reads into MiXCR, producing one record per CDR3 protein. Of about 110,000 distinct CDR3 sequences in the sample, 96% were seen once. The sequenced material came from CD4+ T cells from PBMCs. This receptor was taken from a human donor in good health. This rearrangement joins TRBV27 to TRBJ2-3; possible D gene TRBD1, 6 bases. Here the CDR3 reads CASSHLPWDTSTDTQYF. CDR3 coding DNA: TGTGCCAGCAGTCACTTGCCCTGGGACACGAGCACAGATACGCAGTATTTT.